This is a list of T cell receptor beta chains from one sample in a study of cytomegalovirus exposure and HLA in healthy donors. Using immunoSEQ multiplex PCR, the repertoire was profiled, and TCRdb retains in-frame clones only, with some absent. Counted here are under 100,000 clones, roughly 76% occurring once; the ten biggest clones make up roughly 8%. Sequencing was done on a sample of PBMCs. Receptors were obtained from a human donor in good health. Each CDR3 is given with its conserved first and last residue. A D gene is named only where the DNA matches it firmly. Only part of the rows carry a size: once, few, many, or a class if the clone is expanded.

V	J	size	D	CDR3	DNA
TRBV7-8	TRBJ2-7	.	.	CASSLESGAYGMYEQYF	TGTGCCAGCAGCTTAGAGAGTGGCGCTTACGGGATGTACGAGCAGTACTTC
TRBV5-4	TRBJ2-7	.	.	CASSRDPKREQYF	TGTGCCAGCAGCCGAGACCCGAAGAGGGAGCAGTACTTC
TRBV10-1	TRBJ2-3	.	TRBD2	CARRGLAGGPGGDTQYF	TGCGCCAGGCGCGGACTAGCGGGAGGGCCTGGGGGAGATACGCAGTATTTT
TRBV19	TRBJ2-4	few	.	CASSIGGSGDKNIQYF	TGTGCCAGTAGTATAGGTGGGAGTGGGGACAAAAACATTCAGTACTTC
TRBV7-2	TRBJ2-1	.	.	CASSLQGSASSYNEQFF	TGTGCCAGCAGCTTACAAGGCTCCGCTAGCTCCTACAATGAGCAGTTCTTC
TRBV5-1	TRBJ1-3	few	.	CASSSAGQSGNTIYF	TGCGCCAGCTCCTCGGCCGGACAATCCGGAAACACCATATATTTT
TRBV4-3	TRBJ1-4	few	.	CASSQNIFRGTVTNEKLFF	TGCGCCAGCAGCCAAAATATCTTCAGGGGAACTGTAACTAATGAAAAACTGTTTTTT
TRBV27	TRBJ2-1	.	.	CASSLGGPVNNEQFF	TGTGCCAGCAGTTTAGGGGGCCCCGTAAACAATGAGCAGTTCTTC
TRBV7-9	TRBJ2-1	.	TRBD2	CASSFSGGAGNEQFF	TGTGCCAGCAGCTTCAGCGGGGGGGCAGGCAATGAGCAGTTCTTC
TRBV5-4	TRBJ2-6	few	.	CASSLVQGPLYVLTF	TGTGCCAGCAGCTTGGTCCAGGGGCCTCTCTACGTCCTGACTTTC
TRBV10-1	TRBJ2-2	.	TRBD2	CEAVGGAGCDSGELFF	TGCGAGGCGGTGGGCGGAGCGGGATGTGATAGCGGGGAGCTGTTTTTT
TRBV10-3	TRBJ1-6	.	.	CAISESTGSYNSPLHF	TGTGCCATCAGTGAGTCCACAGGCTCCTATAATTCACCCCTCCACTTT
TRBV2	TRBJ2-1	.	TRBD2	CASKDGAGGPSSYNEQFF	TGTGCCAGCAAGGATGGAGCGGGGGGCCCGAGCTCCTACAATGAGCAGTTCTTC
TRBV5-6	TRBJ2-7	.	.	CASSLASYEQYF	TGTGCCAGCAGCTTGGCTAGCTACGAGCAGTACTTC
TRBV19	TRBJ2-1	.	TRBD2	CASSIQTSGYNEQFF	TGTGCCAGTAGTATTCAGACTAGCGGTTACAATGAGCAGTTCTTC
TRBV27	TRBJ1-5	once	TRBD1	CASSLGTGQRIGNQPQHF	TGTGCCAGCAGTTTAGGGACAGGGCAACGTATTGGCAATCAGCCCCAGCATTTT
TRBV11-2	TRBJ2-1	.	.	CASSTLTREQFF	TGTGCCAGCAGCACCCTGACTAGGGAGCAGTTCTTC
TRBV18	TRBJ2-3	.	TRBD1	CASSPLGTAPNTQYF	TGTGCCAGCTCACCACTTGGGACAGCACCCAATACGCAGTATTTT
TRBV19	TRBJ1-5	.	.	CASSISDQPQHF	TGTGCCAGTAGTATAAGCGATCAGCCCCAGCATTTT
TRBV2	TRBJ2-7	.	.	CASIRGNGEQYF	TGTGCCAGCATCAGAGGGAACGGCGAGCAGTACTTC
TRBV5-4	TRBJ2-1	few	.	CASSLAQISSYNEQFF	TGTGCCAGCAGCTTGGCTCAGATAAGCTCCTACAATGAGCAGTTCTTC
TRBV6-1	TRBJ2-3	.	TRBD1	CASSEGQGYPDTQYF	TGTGCCAGCAGTGAGGGACAGGGGTACCCAGATACGCAGTATTTT
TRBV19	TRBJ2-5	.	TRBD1	CASRHRGETQYF	TGTGCCAGTAGACACAGGGGAGAGACCCAGTACTTC
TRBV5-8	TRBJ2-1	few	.	CASSRGLQMEQFF	TGTGCCAGCAGCCGAGGACTACAAATGGAGCAGTTCTTC
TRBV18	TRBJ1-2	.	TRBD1	CASSRETGAQYGYTF	TGTGCCAGCTCACGGGAAACAGGGGCCCAATATGGCTACACCTTC
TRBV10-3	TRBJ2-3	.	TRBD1	CAIQGVQGRGGTQYF	TGTGCCATCCAGGGGGTCCAGGGCCGCGGCGGAACGCAGTATTTT
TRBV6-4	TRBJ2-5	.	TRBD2	CASSDTSGGAETQYF	TGTGCCAGCAGTGACACTAGCGGGGGGGCAGAGACCCAGTACTTC
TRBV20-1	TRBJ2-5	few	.	CSASLQGQSYF	TGCAGTGCTAGTCTCCAAGGACAGAGCTACTTC
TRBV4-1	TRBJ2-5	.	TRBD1	CASSQPTSGTGKETQYF	TGCGCCAGCAGCCAACCCACCAGCGGGACAGGGAAAGAGACCCAGTACTTC
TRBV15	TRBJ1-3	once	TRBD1	CATSAGTGVRNTIYF	TGTGCCACCAGCGCCGGGACAGGGGTTCGGAACACCATATATTTT
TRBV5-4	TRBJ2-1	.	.	CASTSGTYEQFF	TGTGCCAGCACCTCAGGGACTTATGAGCAGTTCTTC
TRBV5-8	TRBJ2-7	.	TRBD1	CASSLGTGPTEQYF	TGTGCCAGCAGCTTGGGGACAGGTCCGACCGAGCAGTACTTC